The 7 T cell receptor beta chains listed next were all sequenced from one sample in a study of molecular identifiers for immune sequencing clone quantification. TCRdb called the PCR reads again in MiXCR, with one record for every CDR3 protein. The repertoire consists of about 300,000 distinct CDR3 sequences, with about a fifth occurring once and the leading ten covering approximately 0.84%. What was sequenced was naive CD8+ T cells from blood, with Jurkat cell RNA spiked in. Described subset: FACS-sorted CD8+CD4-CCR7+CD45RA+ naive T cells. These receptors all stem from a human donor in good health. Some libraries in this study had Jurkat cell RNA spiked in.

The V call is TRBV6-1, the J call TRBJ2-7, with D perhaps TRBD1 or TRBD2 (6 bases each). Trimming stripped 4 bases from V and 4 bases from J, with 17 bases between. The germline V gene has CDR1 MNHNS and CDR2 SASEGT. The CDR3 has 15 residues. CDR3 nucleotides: TGTGCCAGCAGTGCATTTGGGGGGCCCACGTACGAGCAGTACTTC. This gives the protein CASSAFGGPTYEQYF.

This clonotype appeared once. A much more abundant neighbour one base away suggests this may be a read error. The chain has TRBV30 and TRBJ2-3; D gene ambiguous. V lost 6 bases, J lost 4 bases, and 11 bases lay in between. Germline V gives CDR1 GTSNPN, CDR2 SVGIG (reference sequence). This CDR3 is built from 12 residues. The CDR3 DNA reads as TGTGCCTGTAGCCTGGCCGCAGATACGCAGTATTTT. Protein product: CACSLAADTQYF.

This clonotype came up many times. The CDR3 DNA follows: TGCGCCAGCACCCAGGACAGGGGGCATGAGCCCCAGCATTTT. It codes for CASTQDRGHEPQHF. The chain links TRBV4-3 to TRBJ1-5, with 11 bases lining up with TRBD1. Trimming cost V 7 bases and J 8 bases; bases outside gene matches: 7. This CDR3 has 14 residues. Looked up from germline, CDR1 is LGHNA and CDR2 is YSLEER.

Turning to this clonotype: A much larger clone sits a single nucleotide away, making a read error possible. The CDR3 DNA sequence: TGCGCCAGCAGCCAAGAACCCGGAGAGACCCAGCACTTC. As protein: CASSQEPGETQHF. This chain uses TRBV4-1 with TRBJ2-5; D gene uncertain. This CDR3 region has 13 residues. CDR1 MGHRA and CDR2 YSYEKL come from the germline V gene.

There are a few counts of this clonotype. DNA for the CDR3: TGTGCCAGCAGCACCGACGAGGGGGCCAAAAACATTCAGTACTTC. The encoded protein is CASSTDEGAKNIQYF. V gene TRBV12-3 or TRBV12-4 combines with J gene TRBJ2-4, with D perhaps matching TRBD1 or TRBD2 (5 bases each). CDR3 length: 15 residues. Trimming left V 6 bases short and J 1 base short, with 13 bases between.

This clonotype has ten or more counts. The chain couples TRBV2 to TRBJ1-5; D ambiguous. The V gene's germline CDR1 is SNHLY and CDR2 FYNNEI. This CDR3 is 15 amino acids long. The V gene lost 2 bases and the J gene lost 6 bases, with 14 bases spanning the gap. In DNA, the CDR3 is TGTGCCAGCAGTGAATTCGTCCTCGCGGCTCAGCCCCAGCATTTT. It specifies CASSEFVLAAQPQHF.

The CDR3 nucleotides read TGTGCCAGCGGCCCAGGGACAGGCTACGAGCAGTACTTC. This translates into CASGPGTGYEQYF. V is TRBV7-9 and J is TRBJ2-7, with 8 bases that match TRBD1. CDR1 SEHNR and CDR2 FQNEAQ come from the germline V gene (reference sequence). The length of the CDR3 is 13 residues. V lost 8 bases to trimming and J lost 3 bases; unmatched junction nucleotides: 6. The variable domain in full, completed from reference TRBV7-9 and TRBJ2-7, reads DTGVSQNPRHKITKRGQNVTFRCDPISEHNRLYWYRQTLGQGPEFLTYFQNEAQLEKSRLLSDRFSAERPKGSFSTLEIQRTEQGDSAMYLCASGPGTGYEQYFGPGTRLTVT.